A single sample gave rise to the 8 T cell receptor beta chains below, sequenced in a study of identical twins. TCRdb re-analysed the 5' RACE reads in MiXCR, keeping a single row per CDR3 protein. In the table there are roughly 1.6 million distinct CDR3 sequences, under 35% of which are singletons. The specimen sequenced was cord blood. The receptors derive from a newborn girl in good health.

The V call is TRBV5-1, the J call TRBJ2-1; tentatively, D is TRBD2 (6 bases). This CDR3 comprises 14 residues. The V end was cut by 2 bases, the J end by 6 bases, with 12 bases between. Looked up from germline, CDR1 is SGHRS and CDR2 is YFSETQ. For the CDR3, the DNA is TGCGCCAGCAGCTTCTCGGCGGGGCGCAATGAGCAGTTCTTC. Translation: CASSFSAGRNEQFF. The full variable domain, rest sourced from reference TRBV5-1 and TRBJ2-1, is KAGVTQTPRYLIKTRGQQVTLSCSPISGHRSVSWYQQTPGQGLQFLFEYFSETQRNKGNFPGRFSGRQFSNSRSEMNVSTLELGDSALYLCASSFSAGRNEQFFGPGTRLTVL.

In its sample, this clonotype was seen a few times. The V and J genes are TRBV10-2 and TRBJ2-1; 9 bases are shared with TRBD2. Losses at the gene ends were 4 bases for V and 9 bases for J; bases not matched to a gene: 13. The CDR3 is 16 amino acids. Germline CDR1 WSHSY, CDR2 SAAADI. CDR3 sequence reads: CASSAKAGGSQGEQFF. CDR3 DNA: TGCGCCAGCAGTGCGAAAGCGGGGGGATCCCAGGGTGAGCAGTTCTTC.

The chain links TRBV4-1 to TRBJ2-1; 10 bases align to TRBD2. Germline V gene lookup returns CDR1 MGHRA and CDR2 YSYEKL. The CDR3 runs 16 residues. J was trimmed by 5 bases and V by 1 base; bases with no gene match: 5. The CDR3 DNA is TGCGCCAGCAGCCAAGTGGCACTAGCGGGACACAATGAGCAGTTCTTC. Translating it yields CASSQVALAGHNEQFF.

The chain has TRBV21-1 and TRBJ2-5; TRBD1, the table's D call, lacks a check against the DNA. TRBV21-1 is marked as a pseudogene. This CDR3 comprises 13 residues. CDR3 coding DNA: TGTGCCAGCAGCAAAGAGGGGTCCAATGAGCAGTACTTC. Protein product: CASSKEGSNEQYF.

The sample holds many counts of this clonotype. This chain joins TRBV7-2 and TRBJ2-4; TRBD2 aligns across 9 bases. This CDR3 region has 17 residues. Germline loops: CDR1 SGHTA, CDR2 FQGNSA. With 5 bases clipped from V and 3 bases from J, the junction kept 11 bases outside the gene matches. The CDR3 spells CASSPQTSGVVKNIQYF. The CDR3 DNA sequence: TGTGCCAGCAGCCCCCAGACTAGCGGAGTTGTCAAAAACATTCAGTACTTC.

This clonotype appeared a few times. The CDR3 reads CSALDRGHTDTQYF. The CDR3 nucleotides are TGCAGTGCGCTGGACAGGGGACACACAGATACGCAGTATTTT. The genes are TRBV20-1 and TRBJ2-3, with TRBD1 matching 9 bases. Germline assignment: CDR1 DFQATT and CDR2 SNEGSKA (reference sequence). This CDR3 region has 14 residues. The V gene end was trimmed by 6 bases and the J gene end by 2 bases; junction bases not matched to a gene: 6.

This clonotype was counted only a few times. The rearrangement joins TRBV2 to TRBJ2-3, with D possibly being TRBD1 (8 bases). Germline assignment: CDR1 SNHLY and CDR2 FYNNEI. The CDR3 is made up of 14 amino acids. V lost 6 bases, J lost 7 bases, and 17 bases lay in between. CDR3 nucleotide sequence: TGTGCCAGCAGGGGACAGGCCGGGAGGAATACGCAGTATTTT. It translates to CASRGQAGRNTQYF.

This clonotype was counted only a few times. V is TRBV6-1 and J is TRBJ2-7; no clear D. The CDR3 has 12 amino acids. Between the trimmed V and J ends, which lost 7 bases and 3 bases, there was a span of 10 bases. Per the germline V gene, CDR1 is MNHNS and CDR2 is SASEGT. CDR3 in amino acids: CASNPTRYEQYF. The DNA for the CDR3 is TGTGCCAGCAACCCGACTCGCTACGAGCAGTACTTC.